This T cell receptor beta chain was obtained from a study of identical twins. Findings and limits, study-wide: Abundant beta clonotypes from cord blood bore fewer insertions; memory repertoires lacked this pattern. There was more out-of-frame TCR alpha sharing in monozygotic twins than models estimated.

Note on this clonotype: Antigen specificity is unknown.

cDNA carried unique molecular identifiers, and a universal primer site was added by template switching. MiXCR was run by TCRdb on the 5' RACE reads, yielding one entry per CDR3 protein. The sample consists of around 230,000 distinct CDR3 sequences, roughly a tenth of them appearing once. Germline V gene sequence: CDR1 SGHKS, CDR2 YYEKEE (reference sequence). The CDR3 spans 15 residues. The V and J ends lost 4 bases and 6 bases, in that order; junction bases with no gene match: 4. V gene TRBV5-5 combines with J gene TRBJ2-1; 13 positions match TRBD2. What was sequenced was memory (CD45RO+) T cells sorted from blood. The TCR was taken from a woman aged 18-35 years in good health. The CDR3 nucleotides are TGTGCCAGCAGCACGACTAGCGGGAGGACCAATGAGCAGTTCTTC. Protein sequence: CASSTTSGRTNEQFF.